The source of this T cell receptor (beta chain) is a study of memory CD4+ T cells and cytomegalovirus serostatus. The CDR3 runs to 11 residues. The ends were cut back, 8 bases at V and 4 bases at J, with 11 bases in the middle. Germline CDR1 GTSNPN, CDR2 SVGIG (reference sequence). Measured with immunoSEQ multiplex PCR; TCRdb has only the in-frame clones, and not every one. The data contain about 52,000 clones, 80% to 90% of them singletons. Single viable CD3+CD4+CD8-CD45RO+ cells were sorted as the memory CD4+ T cells. Positive selection with CD4 microbeads enriched total CD4+ T cells. The sample taken for sequencing was memory CD4+ T cells from blood. The J gene is TRBJ1-2, the V gene TRBV30; D remains ambiguous. The sequence was obtained from an adult in good health and CMV-seropositive. CDR3 sequence reads: CALGGSYGYTF. The CDR3 DNA is TGTGCCCTAGGCGGATCCTATGGCTACACCTTC.